This passage covers 31 T cell receptor beta chains from one sample sequenced in a study of blood T cell repertoires in COVID-19 (TCRdb year 2020). The method was the immunoSEQ multiplex PCR assay. The table comes from immuneACCESS by way of TCRdb, which keeps in-frame sequences with V and J called. Part of the clones is missing from these tables; in studies checked, under half for an unresolved V gene and the rest for unknown reasons. This sample has about 44,000 clones in its table, and around 84% of those were observed once. The ten largest clones capture 40% to 45% of the sample. The sample comprised peripheral blood. These receptors all come from a human donor in a cohort sampled during active COVID-19.

The CDR3 reads CASSLTGWGYEQYF. The CDR3 DNA is TGTGCCAGCAGCCTTACAGGGTGGGGCTACGAGCAGTACTTC. The chain has TRBV28 and TRBJ2-7; tentatively, D is TRBD1 (6 bases). V was trimmed by 6 bases and J by 3 bases, leaving 15 bases between them. CDR1 is MDHEN, CDR2 SYDVKM, per germline. This CDR3 is 14 amino acids long. Full variable domain (remainder filled in from reference TRBV28 and TRBJ2-7): DVKVTQSSRYLVKRTGEKVFLECVQDMDHENMFWYRQDPGLGLRLIYFSYDVKMKEKGDIPEGYSVSREKKERFSLILESASTNQTSMYLCASSLTGWGYEQYFGPGTRLTVT.

The chain links TRBV4-3 to TRBJ2-1; 10 bases agree with TRBD2. With V trimmed by 4 bases and J by 4 bases, 4 bases remained unmatched. Looked up from germline, CDR1 is LGHNA and CDR2 is YSLEER. This CDR3 is built from 15 residues. The CDR3 region is CASSRAGGPYNEQFF. CDR3 bases: TGCGCCAGCAGCCGAGCGGGGGGGCCTTACAATGAGCAGTTCTTC.

This chain links TRBV3-1 (or the pseudogene TRBV3-2) with TRBJ1-1; 9 bases agree with TRBD1. CDR3 length equals 14 residues. The germline V gene encodes CDR1 LGHDT and CDR2 YNNKEL (reference sequence). After removal of 6 bases from V and 6 bases from J, the junction contained 8 bases not matched to a gene. The CDR3 is CASSNRGLLAEAFF. The DNA for the CDR3 is TGTGCCAGCAGTAACAGGGGGCTTTTGGCTGAAGCTTTCTTT.

V gene TRBV7-2 combines with J gene TRBJ2-1, with TRBD2 matching 9 bases. V was pared by 3 bases and J by 4 bases, with 7 bases of the junction left unmatched. CDR1 SGHTA and CDR2 FQGNSA come from the germline V gene. The CDR3 consists of 16 residues. The CDR3 spells CASSFRGTSRYNEQFF. CDR3 nucleotide sequence: TGTGCCAGCAGCTTCCGCGGGACTAGCAGATACAATGAGCAGTTCTTC.

This sequence joins TRBV29-1 and TRBJ1-3, with D maybe TRBD1 (5 bases). Trimming shortened V by 6 bases and J by 0 bases, and 15 bases separated the two germline ends. CDR1 and CDR2 (germline): SQVTM, ANQGSEA. The CDR3 has 15 amino acids. CDR3 DNA: TGCAGCGTCTCGGGACTCCCTTTCTCTGGAAACACCATATATTTT. Translating gives CSVSGLPFSGNTIYF.

This clone turned up a few times. The chain carries TRBV24-1 and TRBJ2-3, with a tentative D call TRBD1 (6 bases). Trimming left V 4 bases short and J 6 bases short, with 10 bases between. Germline V CDR1 and CDR2: KGHDR, SFDVKD. This CDR3 contains 13 residues. In DNA, the CDR3 is TGTGCCACCAGTGACCGTCAGGGGGATACGCAGTATTTT. Its translation is CATSDRQGDTQYF.

J is TRBJ1-1 and V is TRBV6-5; 7 nucleotides align to TRBD1. The germline V gene has CDR1 MNHEY and CDR2 SVGAGI. V was clipped by 9 bases and J by 4 bases; unmatched bases: 11. The CDR3 totals 14 residues. The CDR3 region is CASVRGPTSTEAFF. In DNA, the CDR3 is TGTGCCAGTGTTAGGGGGCCCACCAGCACTGAAGCTTTCTTT.

This chain connects TRBV6-5 to TRBJ1-1; TRBD1 aligns across 7 bases. The CDR3 is 13 residues long. With V trimmed by 10 bases and J by 6 bases, 11 bases remained unmatched. The V gene's germline CDR1 is MNHEY and CDR2 SVGAGI. The CDR3 DNA follows: TGTGCCACCATAGACAGGGATAATGCTGAAGCTTTCTTT. This encodes CATIDRDNAEAFF.

V and J are TRBV2 and TRBJ2-5; TRBD2 matches at 11 bases. Germline values: CDR1 SNHLY, CDR2 FYNNEI. Trimming took 7 bases from V and 1 from J; bases not matched to a gene: 2. The CDR3 runs to 14 residues. The CDR3 sequence: CASNLAGGQETQYF. CDR3 DNA sequence: TGTGCCAGCAACCTAGCGGGGGGCCAAGAGACCCAGTACTTC.

This sequence joins TRBV6-5 and TRBJ1-3; D not resolved. CDR1 and CDR2 from the germline V gene are MNHEY and SVGAGI. Deletions cut 8 bases from V and 1 base from J, with 6 bases between. This CDR3 is built from 12 residues. CDR3 amino acids: CASAGSGNTIYF. The CDR3 DNA is TGTGCCAGCGCCGGTTCTGGAAACACCATATATTTT.

The DNA for the CDR3 is TGTGCCAGCAGCTTAATGGGGGCCTTCTCTGGAAACACCATATATTTT. It translates to CASSLMGAFSGNTIYF. The rearrangement links TRBV7-3 to TRBJ1-3, with TRBD1 as a possible D gene (6 bases). Germline V CDR1 and CDR2: SGHTA, FQGTGA. Trimming pared 1 base from V and 0 bases from J, leaving 10 bases between. CDR3 length: 16 residues. The entire variable domain, with the rest obtained from reference TRBV7-3 and TRBJ1-3, is as follows: GAGVSQTPSNKVTEKGKYVELRCDPISGHTALYWYRQSLGQGPEFLIYFQGTGAADDSGLPNDRFFAVRPEGSVSTLKIQRTERGDSAVYLCASSLMGAFSGNTIYFGEGSWLTVV.

The CDR3 bases are TGTGCCAGCAACTGGTACAATGAGCAGTTCTTC. Amino acid sequence: CASNWYNEQFF. The genes are TRBV6-5 and TRBJ2-1; no firm D call. Germline V lookup: CDR1 MNHEY, CDR2 SVGAGI. V dropped 7 bases and J dropped 4 bases, with 5 bases sitting between them. The CDR3 has 11 amino acids.

The V and J genes are TRBV27 and TRBJ2-7; 7 bases map to TRBD2. This CDR3 region has 16 residues. Germline CDR1 and CDR2: MNHEY and SMNVEV (reference sequence). V lost 5 bases and J lost 3; bases outside the gene matches: 13. CDR3 residues: CASSPPVGGGFYEQYF. The CDR3 DNA reads as TGTGCCAGCAGTCCTCCAGTGGGGGGGGGTTTCTACGAGCAGTACTTC.

The genes are TRBV21-1 and TRBJ2-4; the table's D call of TRBD1 was not tested on the DNA. TRBV21-1 is given as a pseudogene. The CDR3 contains 18 residues. This CDR3 is CASKGDRGHLIAKNIQYF. The DNA of the CDR3 is TGTGCCAGCAAGGGGGACAGGGGACACCTCATAGCCAAAAACATTCAGTACTTC.

This chain connects TRBV19 to TRBJ1-5; D unclear. This CDR3 contains 11 residues. The germline V gene encodes CDR1 LNHDA and CDR2 SQIVND (reference sequence). The V and J ends lost 1 base and 9 bases respectively, with 4 bases between them. CDR3 bases: TGTGCCAGTAGTATAGGAGGGCCCCAGCATTTT. The encoded protein is CASSIGGPQHF.

V and J are TRBV5-1 and TRBJ1-1; possibly TRBD1 for D (6 bases). Looked up from germline, CDR1 is SGHRS and CDR2 is YFSETQ. Deletions cut 6 bases from V and 4 bases from J, with 16 bases between. CDR3 size: 14 residues. The chain's CDR3 is CASNQQGRGTEAFF. CDR3 sequence (DNA): TGCGCCAGCAACCAACAGGGCCGGGGCACTGAAGCTTTCTTT.

This clone was seen a few times. The J gene is TRBJ2-2, the V gene TRBV9, with D hard to call. The CDR3 length is 15 residues. Trimming left V 0 bases short and J 1 base short, with 7 bases between. Germline V lookup: CDR1 SGDLS, CDR2 YYNGEE. This chain's CDR3 is CASSVDVMNTGELFF. The CDR3, as DNA: TGTGCCAGCAGCGTAGATGTCATGAACACCGGGGAGCTGTTTTTT.

This chain uses TRBV28 with TRBJ2-2; perhaps TRBD2 as D (7 bases). The CDR3 totals 15 residues. V gave up 6 bases and J gave up 0 bases, with 11 bases separating them. Germline V gene data show CDR1 as MDHEN and CDR2 as SYDVKM. CDR3 nucleotide sequence: TGTGCCAGCAGAAACGGGGGGCCGAACACCGGGGAGCTGTTTTTT. Its translation is CASRNGGPNTGELFF.

V is TRBV28 and J is TRBJ1-2; maybe TRBD1 (6 bases). CDR3 length: 13 residues. V was shortened by 7 bases and J by 8 bases, with 17 bases between the two germline ends. From germline, CDR1 is MDHEN and CDR2 SYDVKM. The CDR3 DNA reads TGTGCCAGCATCCTAGGGGGGGGACACGGCTACACCTTC. It yields the protein CASILGGGHGYTF.

The rearrangement links TRBV2 to TRBJ2-2; weak D call: TRBD1 (5 bases). The CDR3 has 14 residues. Per germline, CDR1 SNHLY and CDR2 FYNNEI. V shed 3 bases and J shed 4 bases, with 9 bases lying between them. CDR3 coding DNA: TGTGCCAGCAGTGAGGCAGGGCTCACCGGGGAGCTGTTTTTT. Translation: CASSEAGLTGELFF. Full variable domain (rest looked up from reference TRBV2 and TRBJ2-2): EPEVTQTPSHQVTQMGQEVILRCVPISNHLYFYWYRQILGQKVEFLVSFYNNEISEKSEIFDDQFSVERPDGSNFTLKIRSTKLEDSAMYFCASSEAGLTGELFFGEGSRLTVL.

The J gene is TRBJ2-2, the V gene TRBV3-1 (or the pseudogene TRBV3-2); TRBD2 is a possible D gene (5 bases). V lost 2 bases and J 0 bases, leaving 10 bases between the germline ends. The CDR3 is 16 amino acids. Per germline, CDR1 LGHDT and CDR2 YNNKEL (reference sequence). The CDR3 DNA reads as TGTGCCAGCAGCCAAAGCGGTCGACCGAACACCGGGGAGCTGTTTTTT. As protein: CASSQSGRPNTGELFF.

This clone appeared a few times. The genes are TRBV2 and TRBJ1-6; D gene uncertain. CDR1 and CDR2 (germline): SNHLY, FYNNEI. The ends were cut back, 4 bases at V and 7 bases at J, with 8 bases in the middle. This CDR3 has 13 residues. For the CDR3, the DNA is TGTGCCAGCAGTGTTTCCCCAAATTCACCCCTCCACTTT. Residues: CASSVSPNSPLHF.

This clone is labeled medium-sized. The J gene is TRBJ2-1, the V gene TRBV6-6; 7 positions match TRBD2. The CDR3 spans 15 residues. With V trimmed by 4 bases and J by 2 bases, 5 bases remained unmatched. Germline V lookup: CDR1 MNHNY, CDR2 SVGAGI (reference sequence). CDR3 nucleotides: TGTGCCAGCAGTTCTCGGGGGGTCGCCTACAATGAGCAGTTCTTC. Protein: CASSSRGVAYNEQFF.

The genes are TRBV2 and TRBJ2-1; D is possibly TRBD1 (6 bases). Germline-derived CDR1 and CDR2 are SNHLY and FYNNEI. Trimming left V 0 bases short and J 10 bases short, with 16 bases between. The CDR3 contains 15 residues. CDR3 nucleotides: TGTGCCAGCAGTGAAGCGCAATCACAGGGAGTGGAGCAGTTCTTC. This encodes CASSEAQSQGVEQFF. Together with reference TRBV2 and TRBJ2-1, the CDR3 gives the full variable domain: EPEVTQTPSHQVTQMGQEVILRCVPISNHLYFYWYRQILGQKVEFLVSFYNNEISEKSEIFDDQFSVERPDGSNFTLKIRSTKLEDSAMYFCASSEAQSQGVEQFFGPGTRLTVL.

The V call is TRBV3-1 (or the pseudogene TRBV3-2), the J call TRBJ1-4; 7 bases line up with TRBD1. Germline V lookup: CDR1 LGHDT, CDR2 YNNKEL (reference sequence). The CDR3 covers 15 residues. V trimming: 2 bases; J trimming: 4 bases; junction bases outside the gene matches: 4. The CDR3, as DNA: TGTGCCAGCAGCCAATGGGACAGCCTTAATGAAAAACTGTTTTTT. Translated, it gives CASSQWDSLNEKLFF.

This clone is a singleton in its sample. The genes are TRBV12-3 or TRBV12-4 and TRBJ2-6, with no clear D. The CDR3 covers 13 residues. The germline V and J ends were trimmed by 6 bases and 0 bases, with 3 bases remaining between them. For the CDR3, the DNA is TGTGCCAGCAGCTTCTCTGGGGCCAACGTCCTGACTTTC. Amino acids: CASSFSGANVLTF.

This chain links TRBV5-1 with TRBJ1-2, with no clear D. In germline, CDR1 is SGHRS, CDR2 YFSETQ. The CDR3 has 14 amino acids. V was shortened by 2 bases and J by 0 bases, with 8 bases between the two germline ends. CDR3 bases: TGCGCCAGCAGCTTTGGCAGTTCTAACTATGGCTACACCTTC. This gives the protein CASSFGSSNYGYTF. Together with reference TRBV5-1 and TRBJ1-2, the CDR3 gives the full variable domain: KAGVTQTPRYLIKTRGQQVTLSCSPISGHRSVSWYQQTPGQGLQFLFEYFSETQRNKGNFPGRFSGRQFSNSRSEMNVSTLELGDSALYLCASSFGSSNYGYTFGSGTRLTVV.

The rearrangement joins TRBV28 to TRBJ1-1; D is perhaps TRBD1 (6 bases). From germline, CDR1 is MDHEN and CDR2 SYDVKM. This CDR3 region has 15 residues. The V gene lost 6 bases and the J gene lost 0 bases, with 14 bases spanning the gap. The DNA of the CDR3 is TGTGCCAGCAGGAGTCCGGGACAACTGAACACTGAAGCTTTCTTT. Translating gives CASRSPGQLNTEAFF.

The chain is built from TRBV6-5 and TRBJ2-7, with D possibly TRBD1 on 5 matching bases. V dropped 10 bases and J dropped 2 bases, with 15 bases sitting between them. CDR3 length: 13 amino acids. Germline lookup yields CDR1 MNHEY and CDR2 SVGAGI. CDR3 sequence (DNA): TGTGCCACCCGACAGATCAGAACCTACGAGCAGTACTTC. Translation gives CATRQIRTYEQYF.

Here the CDR3 reads CASSLKHRGNEQFF. CDR3 nucleotides: TGCGCCAGCAGCCTAAAGCACAGGGGCAATGAGCAGTTCTTC. This chain links TRBV4-1 with TRBJ2-1; TRBD1 agrees at 7 bases. Germline V gene sequence: CDR1 MGHRA, CDR2 YSYEKL. The CDR3 runs to 14 residues. With V trimmed by 4 bases and J by 6 bases, 6 bases remained unmatched.

The V and J genes are TRBV19 and TRBJ2-5; the match to TRBD1 covers 10 bases. The CDR3 runs 14 residues. CDR1 and CDR2 (germline): LNHDA, SQIVND (reference sequence). J lost 5 bases, V lost 5 bases, and 5 bases had no gene match. As DNA, the CDR3 is TGTGCCAGTAGTGGGACAGGGGTCCGGGAGACCCAGTACTTC. Its translation: CASSGTGVRETQYF.